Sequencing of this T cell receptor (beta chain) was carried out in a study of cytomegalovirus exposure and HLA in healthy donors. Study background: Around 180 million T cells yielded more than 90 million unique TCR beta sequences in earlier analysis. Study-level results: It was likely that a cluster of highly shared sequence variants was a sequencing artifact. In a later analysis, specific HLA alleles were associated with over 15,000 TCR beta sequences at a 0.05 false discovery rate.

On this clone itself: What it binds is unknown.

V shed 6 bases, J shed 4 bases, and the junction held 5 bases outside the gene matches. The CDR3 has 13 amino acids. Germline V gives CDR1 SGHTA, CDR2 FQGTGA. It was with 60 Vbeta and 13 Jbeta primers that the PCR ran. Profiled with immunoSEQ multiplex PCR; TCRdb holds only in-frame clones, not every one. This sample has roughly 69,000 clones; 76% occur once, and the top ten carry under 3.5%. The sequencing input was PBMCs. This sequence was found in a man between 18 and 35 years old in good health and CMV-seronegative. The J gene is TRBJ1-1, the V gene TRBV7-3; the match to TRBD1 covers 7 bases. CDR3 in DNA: TGTGCCAGCAGGCTAACAGGGGCCACTGAAGCTTTCTTT. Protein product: CASRLTGATEAFF.